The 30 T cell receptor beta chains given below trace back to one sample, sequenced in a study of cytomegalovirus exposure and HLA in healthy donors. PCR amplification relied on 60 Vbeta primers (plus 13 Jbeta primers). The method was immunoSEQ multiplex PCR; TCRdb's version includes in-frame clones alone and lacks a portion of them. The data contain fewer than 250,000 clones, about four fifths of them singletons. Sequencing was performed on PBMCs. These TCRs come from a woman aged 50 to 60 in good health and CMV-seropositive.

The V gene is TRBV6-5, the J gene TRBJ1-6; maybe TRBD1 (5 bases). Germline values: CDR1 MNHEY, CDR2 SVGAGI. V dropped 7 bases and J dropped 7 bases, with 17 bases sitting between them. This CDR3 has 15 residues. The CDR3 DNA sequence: TGTGCCAGCAACCGAATGCAGGGAAACAATTCACCCCTCCACTTT. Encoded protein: CASNRMQGNNSPLHF.

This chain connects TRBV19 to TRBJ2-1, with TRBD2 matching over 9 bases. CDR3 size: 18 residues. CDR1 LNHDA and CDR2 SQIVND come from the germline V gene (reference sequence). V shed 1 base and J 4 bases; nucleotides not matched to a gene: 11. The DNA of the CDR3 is TGTGCCAGTAGTATAGCGAAGGGCGGGGGGGCCGGGTACAATGAGCAGTTCTTC. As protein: CASSIAKGGGAGYNEQFF.

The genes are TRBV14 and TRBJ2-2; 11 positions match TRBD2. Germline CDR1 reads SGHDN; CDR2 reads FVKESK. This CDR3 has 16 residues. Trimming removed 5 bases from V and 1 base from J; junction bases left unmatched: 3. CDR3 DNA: TGTGCCAGCAGCGGAGGACTAGCGGGGAACACCGGGGAGCTGTTTTTT. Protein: CASSGGLAGNTGELFF.

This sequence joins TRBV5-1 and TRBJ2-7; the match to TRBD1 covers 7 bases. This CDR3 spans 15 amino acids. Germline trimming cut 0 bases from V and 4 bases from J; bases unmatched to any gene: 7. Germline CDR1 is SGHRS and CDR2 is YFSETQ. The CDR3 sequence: CASSLAGQVGYEQYF. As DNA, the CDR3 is TGCGCCAGCAGCTTGGCCGGACAGGTGGGTTACGAGCAGTACTTC.

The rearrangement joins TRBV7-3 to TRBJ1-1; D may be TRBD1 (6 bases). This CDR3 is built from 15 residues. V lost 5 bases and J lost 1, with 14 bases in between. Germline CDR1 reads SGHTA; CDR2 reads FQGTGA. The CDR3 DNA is TGTGCCAGCAGCGTGCATTCAGGGGAGAACACTGAAGCTTTCTTT. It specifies CASSVHSGENTEAFF.

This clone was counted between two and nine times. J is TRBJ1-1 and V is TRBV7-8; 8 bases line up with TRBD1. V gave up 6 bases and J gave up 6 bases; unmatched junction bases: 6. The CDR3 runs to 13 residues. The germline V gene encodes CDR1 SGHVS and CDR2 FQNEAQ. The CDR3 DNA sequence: TGTGCCAGCAGTTACCAGGGGGCGGCTGAAGCTTTCTTT. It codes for CASSYQGAAEAFF.

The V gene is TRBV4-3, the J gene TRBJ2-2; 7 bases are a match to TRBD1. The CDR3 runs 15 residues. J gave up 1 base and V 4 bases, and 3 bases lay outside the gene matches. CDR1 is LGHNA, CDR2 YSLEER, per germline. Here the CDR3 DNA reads TGCGCCAGCAGCCTTGGACAGGAGAACACCGGGGAGCTGTTTTTT. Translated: CASSLGQENTGELFF.

The CDR3 protein is CASSFSMGAGRETQYF. CDR3 DNA sequence: TGTGCCAGCAGTTTCAGCATGGGGGCAGGTAGAGAGACCCAGTACTTC. This chain connects TRBV28 to TRBJ2-5, with a tentative D call TRBD1 (6 bases). Trimming pared 3 bases from V and 4 bases from J, leaving 18 bases between. This CDR3 comprises 16 residues. Germline CDR1 is MDHEN and CDR2 is SYDVKM.

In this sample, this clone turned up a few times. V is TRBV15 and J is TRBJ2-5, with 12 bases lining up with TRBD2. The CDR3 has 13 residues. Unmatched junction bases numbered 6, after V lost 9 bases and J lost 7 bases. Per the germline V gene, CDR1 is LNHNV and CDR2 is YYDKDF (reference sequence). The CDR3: CATYSTSGGTQYF. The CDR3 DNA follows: TGTGCCACATACTCGACTAGCGGGGGGACCCAGTACTTC.

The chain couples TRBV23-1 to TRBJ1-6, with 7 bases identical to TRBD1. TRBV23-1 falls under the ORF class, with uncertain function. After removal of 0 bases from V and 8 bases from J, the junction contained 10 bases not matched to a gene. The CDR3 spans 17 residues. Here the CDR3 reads CASSQSNVRDSYSPLHF. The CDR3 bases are TGCGCCAGCAGTCAATCGAACGTACGGGACAGTTATTCACCCCTCCACTTT.

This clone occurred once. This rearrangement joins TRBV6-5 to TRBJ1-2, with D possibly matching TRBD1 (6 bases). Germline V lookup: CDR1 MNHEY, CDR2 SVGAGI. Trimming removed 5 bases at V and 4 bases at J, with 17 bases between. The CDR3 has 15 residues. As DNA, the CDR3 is TGTGCCAGCAGTCCCGGAGGGGGGGGGACCTATGGCTACACCTTC. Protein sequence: CASSPGGGGTYGYTF.

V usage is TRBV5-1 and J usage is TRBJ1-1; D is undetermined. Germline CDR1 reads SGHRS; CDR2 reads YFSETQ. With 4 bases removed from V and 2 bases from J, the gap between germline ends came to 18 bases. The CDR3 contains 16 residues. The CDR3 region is CASSPRPSQSNTEAFF. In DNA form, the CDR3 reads TGCGCCAGCAGCCCCCGTCCCTCACAGTCTAACACTGAAGCTTTCTTT.

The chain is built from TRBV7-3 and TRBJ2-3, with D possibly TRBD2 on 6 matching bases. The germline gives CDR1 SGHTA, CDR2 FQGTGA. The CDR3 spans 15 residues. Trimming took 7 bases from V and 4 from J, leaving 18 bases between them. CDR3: CASTVSGPRADTQYF. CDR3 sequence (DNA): TGTGCCAGCACCGTTAGCGGACCTCGAGCAGATACGCAGTATTTT.

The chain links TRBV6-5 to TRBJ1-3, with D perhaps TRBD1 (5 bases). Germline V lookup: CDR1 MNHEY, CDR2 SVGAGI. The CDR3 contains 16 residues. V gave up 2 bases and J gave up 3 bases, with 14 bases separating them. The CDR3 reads CASSYTRQNSGNTIYF. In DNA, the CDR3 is TGTGCCAGCAGTTACACAAGACAGAACAGTGGAAACACCATATATTTT.

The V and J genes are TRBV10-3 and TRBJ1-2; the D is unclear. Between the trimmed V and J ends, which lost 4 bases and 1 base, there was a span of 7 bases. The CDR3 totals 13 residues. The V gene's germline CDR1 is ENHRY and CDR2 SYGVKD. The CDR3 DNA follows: TGTGCCATCAGTGTCGCGGATAACTATGGCTACACCTTC. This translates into CAISVADNYGYTF.

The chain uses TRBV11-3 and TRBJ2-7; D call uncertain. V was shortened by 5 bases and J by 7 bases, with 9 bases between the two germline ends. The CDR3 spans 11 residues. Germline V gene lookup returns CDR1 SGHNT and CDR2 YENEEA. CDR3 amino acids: CASSPPPEQYF. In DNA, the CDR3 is TGTGCCAGCAGCCCCCCTCCGGAGCAGTACTTC.

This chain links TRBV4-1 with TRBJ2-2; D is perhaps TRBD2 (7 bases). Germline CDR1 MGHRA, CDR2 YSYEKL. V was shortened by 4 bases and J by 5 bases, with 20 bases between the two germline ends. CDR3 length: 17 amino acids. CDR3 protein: CASSRRRGGEGTGELFF. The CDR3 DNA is TGCGCCAGCAGCCGTCGGAGGGGGGGCGAGGGGACCGGGGAGCTGTTTTTT.

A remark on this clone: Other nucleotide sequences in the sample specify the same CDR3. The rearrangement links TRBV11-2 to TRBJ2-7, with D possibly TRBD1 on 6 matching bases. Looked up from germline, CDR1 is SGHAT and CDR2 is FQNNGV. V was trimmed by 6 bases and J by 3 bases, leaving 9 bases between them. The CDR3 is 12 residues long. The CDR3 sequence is CASSSDSYEQYF. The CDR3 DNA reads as TGTGCCAGCAGTTCGGACAGCTACGAGCAGTACTTC.

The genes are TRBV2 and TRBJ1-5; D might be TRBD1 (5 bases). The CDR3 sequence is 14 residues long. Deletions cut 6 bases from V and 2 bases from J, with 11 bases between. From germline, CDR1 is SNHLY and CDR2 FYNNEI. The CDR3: CASSPGRGNQPQHF. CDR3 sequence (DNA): TGTGCCAGCAGCCCGGGCAGGGGCAATCAGCCCCAGCATTTT.

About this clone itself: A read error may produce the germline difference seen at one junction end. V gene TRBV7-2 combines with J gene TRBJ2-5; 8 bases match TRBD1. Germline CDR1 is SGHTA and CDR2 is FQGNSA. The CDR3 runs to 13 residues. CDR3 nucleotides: TGTGCCAGCAGCCAAGACAGGGGAGAGACCCAGCACTTC. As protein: CASSQDRGETQHF.

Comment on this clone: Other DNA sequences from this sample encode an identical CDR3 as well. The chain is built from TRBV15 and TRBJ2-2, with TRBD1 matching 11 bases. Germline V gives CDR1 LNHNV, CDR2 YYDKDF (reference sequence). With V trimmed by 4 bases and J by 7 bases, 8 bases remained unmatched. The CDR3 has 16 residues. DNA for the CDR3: TGTGCCACCAGCACCCTCGGACAGGGGGCTGGCGGGGAGCTGTTTTTT. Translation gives CATSTLGQGAGGELFF.

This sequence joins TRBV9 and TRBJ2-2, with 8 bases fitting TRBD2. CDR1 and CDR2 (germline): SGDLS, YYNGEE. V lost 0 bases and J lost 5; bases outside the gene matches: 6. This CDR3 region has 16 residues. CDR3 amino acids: CASSVARSGSTGELFF. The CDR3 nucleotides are TGTGCCAGCAGCGTAGCCAGGAGCGGGAGTACCGGGGAGCTGTTTTTT. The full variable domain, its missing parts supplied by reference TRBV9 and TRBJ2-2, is DSGVTQTPKHLITATGQRVTLRCSPRSGDLSVYWYQQSLDQGLQFLIQYYNGEERAKGNILERFSAQQFPDLHSELNLSSLELGDSALYFCASSVARSGSTGELFFGEGSRLTVL.

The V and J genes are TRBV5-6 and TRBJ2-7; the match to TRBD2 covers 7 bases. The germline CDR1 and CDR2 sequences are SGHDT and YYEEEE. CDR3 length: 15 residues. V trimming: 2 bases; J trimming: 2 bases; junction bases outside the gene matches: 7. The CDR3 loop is CASSFGLAVTYEQYF. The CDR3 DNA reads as TGTGCCAGCAGCTTTGGCCTAGCGGTTACCTACGAGCAGTACTTC.

The CDR3 sequence is CASSPGRLLGSDTQYF. The CDR3, as DNA: TGTGCCAGCAGCCCGGGAAGGCTGTTAGGCTCAGATACGCAGTATTTT. This rearrangement joins TRBV5-4 to TRBJ2-3; D is possibly TRBD2 (5 bases). The CDR3 has 16 amino acids. Germline V gene sequence: CDR1 SGHNT, CDR2 YYREEE (reference sequence). Trimming left V 4 bases short and J 4 bases short, with 19 bases between.

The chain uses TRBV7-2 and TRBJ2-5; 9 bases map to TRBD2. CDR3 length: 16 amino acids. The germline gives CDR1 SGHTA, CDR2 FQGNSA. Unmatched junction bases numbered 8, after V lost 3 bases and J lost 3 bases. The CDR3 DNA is TGTGCCAGCAGCTTTAGCGGGGGCCCTGTTGAAGAGACCCAGTACTTC. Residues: CASSFSGGPVEETQYF.

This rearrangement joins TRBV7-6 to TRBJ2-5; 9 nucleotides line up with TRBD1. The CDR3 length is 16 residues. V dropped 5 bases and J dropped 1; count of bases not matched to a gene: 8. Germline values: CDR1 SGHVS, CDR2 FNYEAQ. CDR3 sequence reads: CASSPTGGLTQETQYF. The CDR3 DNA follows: TGTGCCAGCAGCCCGACAGGGGGGCTAACCCAAGAGACCCAGTACTTC.

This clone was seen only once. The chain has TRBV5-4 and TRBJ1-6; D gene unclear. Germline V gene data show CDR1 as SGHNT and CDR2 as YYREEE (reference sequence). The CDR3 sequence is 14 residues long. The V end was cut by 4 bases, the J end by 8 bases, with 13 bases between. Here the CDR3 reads CASSPQSADSPLHF. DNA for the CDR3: TGTGCCAGCAGCCCACAAAGTGCGGATTCACCCCTCCACTTT.

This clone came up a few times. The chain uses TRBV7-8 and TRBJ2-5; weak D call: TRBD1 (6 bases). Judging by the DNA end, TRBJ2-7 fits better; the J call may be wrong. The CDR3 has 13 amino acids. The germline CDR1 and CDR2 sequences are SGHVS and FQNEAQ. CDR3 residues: CASRRLGAYEQYF. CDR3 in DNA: TGTGCCAGCAGAAGGCTGGGGGCTTACGAGCAGTACTTC.

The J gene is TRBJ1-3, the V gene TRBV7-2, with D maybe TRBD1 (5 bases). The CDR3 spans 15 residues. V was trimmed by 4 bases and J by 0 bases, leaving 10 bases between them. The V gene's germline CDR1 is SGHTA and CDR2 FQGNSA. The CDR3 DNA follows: TGTGCCAGCAGCTCCGACAGCCACTCTGGAAACACCATATATTTT. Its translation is CASSSDSHSGNTIYF. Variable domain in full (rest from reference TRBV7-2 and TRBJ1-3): GAGVSQSPSNKVTEKGKDVELRCDPISGHTALYWYRQSLGQGLEFLIYFQGNSAPDKSGLPSDRFSAERTGGSVSTLTIQRTQQEDSAVYLCASSSDSHSGNTIYFGEGSWLTVV.

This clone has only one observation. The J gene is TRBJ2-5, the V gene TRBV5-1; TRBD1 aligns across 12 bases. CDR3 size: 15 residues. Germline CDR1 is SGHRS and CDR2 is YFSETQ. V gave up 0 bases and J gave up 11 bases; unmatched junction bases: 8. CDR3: CASSLVGQGAWEQYF. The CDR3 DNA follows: TGCGCCAGCAGCTTGGTGGGACAGGGGGCGTGGGAGCAGTACTTC.